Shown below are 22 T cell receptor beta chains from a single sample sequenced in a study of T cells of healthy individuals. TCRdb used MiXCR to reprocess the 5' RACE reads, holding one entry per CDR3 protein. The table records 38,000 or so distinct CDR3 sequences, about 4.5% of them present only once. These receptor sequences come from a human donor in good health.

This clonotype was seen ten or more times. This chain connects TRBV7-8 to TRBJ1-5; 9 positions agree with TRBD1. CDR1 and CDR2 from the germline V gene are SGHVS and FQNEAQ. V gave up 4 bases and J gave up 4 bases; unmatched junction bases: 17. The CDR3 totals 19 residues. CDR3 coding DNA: TGTGCCAGCAGCTCACACACGGGACAGGGCCCCTCTCCTAATCAGCCCCAGCATTTT. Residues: CASSSHTGQGPSPNQPQHF.

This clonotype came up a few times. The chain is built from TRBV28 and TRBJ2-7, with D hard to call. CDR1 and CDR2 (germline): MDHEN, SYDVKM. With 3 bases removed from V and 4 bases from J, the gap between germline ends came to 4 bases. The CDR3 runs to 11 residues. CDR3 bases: TGTGCCAGCAGTTTGGTATACGAGCAGTACTTC. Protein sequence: CASSLVYEQYF.

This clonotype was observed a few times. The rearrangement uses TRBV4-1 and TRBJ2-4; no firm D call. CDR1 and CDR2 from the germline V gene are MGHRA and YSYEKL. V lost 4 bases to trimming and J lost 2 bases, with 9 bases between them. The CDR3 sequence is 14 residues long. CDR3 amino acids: CASSLRRTKNIQYF. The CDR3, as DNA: TGCGCCAGCAGCCTCCGGCGGACCAAAAACATTCAGTACTTC.

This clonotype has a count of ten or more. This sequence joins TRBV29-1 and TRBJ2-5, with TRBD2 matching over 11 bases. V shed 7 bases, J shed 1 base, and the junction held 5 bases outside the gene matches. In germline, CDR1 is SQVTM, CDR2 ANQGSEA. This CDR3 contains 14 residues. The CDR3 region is CSGMGLAVQETQYF. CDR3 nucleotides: TGCAGCGGGATGGGACTAGCGGTCCAAGAGACCCAGTACTTC.

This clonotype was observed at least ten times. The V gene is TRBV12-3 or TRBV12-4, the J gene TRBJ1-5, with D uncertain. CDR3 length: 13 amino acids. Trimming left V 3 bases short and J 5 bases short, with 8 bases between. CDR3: CASSFDNYQPQHF. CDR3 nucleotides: TGTGCCAGCAGTTTCGACAATTATCAGCCCCAGCATTTT.

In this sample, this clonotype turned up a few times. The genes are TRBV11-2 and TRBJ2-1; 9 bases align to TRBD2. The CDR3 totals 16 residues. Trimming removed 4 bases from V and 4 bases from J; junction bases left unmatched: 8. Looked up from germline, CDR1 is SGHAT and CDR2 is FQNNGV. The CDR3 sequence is CASSSWTSVEYNEQFF. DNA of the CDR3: TGTGCCAGCAGCTCCTGGACTAGCGTTGAGTACAATGAGCAGTTCTTC. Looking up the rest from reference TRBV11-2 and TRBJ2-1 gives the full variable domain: EAGVAQSPRYKIIEKRQSVAFWCNPISGHATLYWYQQILGQGPKLLIQFQNNGVVDDSQLPKDRFSAERLKGVDSTLKIQPAKLEDSAVYLCASSSWTSVEYNEQFFGPGTRLTVL.

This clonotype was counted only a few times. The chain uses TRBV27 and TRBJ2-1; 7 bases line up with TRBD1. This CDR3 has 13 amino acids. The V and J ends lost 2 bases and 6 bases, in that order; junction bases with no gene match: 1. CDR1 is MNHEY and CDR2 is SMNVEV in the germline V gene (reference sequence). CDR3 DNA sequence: TGTGCCAGCAGTTTAGGGACAGTCAATGAGCAGTTCTTC. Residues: CASSLGTVNEQFF.

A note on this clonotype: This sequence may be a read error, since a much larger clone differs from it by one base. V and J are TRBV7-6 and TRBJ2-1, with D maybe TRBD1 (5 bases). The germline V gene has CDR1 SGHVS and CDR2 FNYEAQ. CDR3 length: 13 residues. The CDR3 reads CASSSGYYNKQFF. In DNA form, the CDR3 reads TGTGCCAGCAGCTCAGGGTATTACAATAAGCAGTTCTTC.

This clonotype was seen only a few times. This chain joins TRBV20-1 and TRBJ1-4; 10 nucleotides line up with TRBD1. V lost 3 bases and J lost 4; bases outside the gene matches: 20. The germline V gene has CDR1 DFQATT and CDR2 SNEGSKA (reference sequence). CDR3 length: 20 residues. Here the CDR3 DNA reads TGCAGTGCTAGGGGGGCCCGGTCTAGGGACAGGGGATTCTTTAATGAAAAACTGTTTTTT. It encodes CSARGARSRDRGFFNEKLFF.

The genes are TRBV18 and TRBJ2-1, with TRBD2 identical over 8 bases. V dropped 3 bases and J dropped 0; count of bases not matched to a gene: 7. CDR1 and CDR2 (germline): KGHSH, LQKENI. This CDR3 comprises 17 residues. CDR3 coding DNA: TGTGCCAGCTCACCCTTTAGCGGGGACCCCTCCTACAATGAGCAGTTCTTC. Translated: CASSPFSGDPSYNEQFF.

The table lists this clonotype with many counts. CDR3 in DNA: TGTGCCAGCAGCAAGGGTGTTGGGCAAGATACGCAGTATTTT. Translating it yields CASSKGVGQDTQYF. This sequence joins TRBV5-5 and TRBJ2-3; D gene uncertain. This CDR3 region has 14 residues. V lost 4 bases, J lost 5 bases, and 14 bases lay in between. Germline V lookup: CDR1 SGHKS, CDR2 YYEKEE (reference sequence). Drawing the rest from reference TRBV5-5 and TRBJ2-3, the complete variable domain is DAGVTQSPTHLIKTRGQQVTLRCSPISGHKSVSWYQQVLGQGPQFIFQYYEKEERGRGNFPDRFSARQFPNYSSELNVNALLLGDSALYLCASSKGVGQDTQYFGPGTRLTVL.

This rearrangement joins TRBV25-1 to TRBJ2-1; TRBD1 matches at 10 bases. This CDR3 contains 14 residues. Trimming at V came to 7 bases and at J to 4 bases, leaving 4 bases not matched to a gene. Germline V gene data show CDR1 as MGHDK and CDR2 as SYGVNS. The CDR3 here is CASTPGQGYNEQFF. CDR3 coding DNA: TGTGCCAGCACCCCGGGACAGGGGTACAATGAGCAGTTCTTC.

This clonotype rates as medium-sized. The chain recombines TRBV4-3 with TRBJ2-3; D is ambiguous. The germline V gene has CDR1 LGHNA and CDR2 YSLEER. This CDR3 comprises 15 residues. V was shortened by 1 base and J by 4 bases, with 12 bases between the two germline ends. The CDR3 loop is CASSQVYRRADTQYF. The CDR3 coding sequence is TGCGCCAGCAGCCAAGTCTACCGGAGAGCAGATACGCAGTATTTT.

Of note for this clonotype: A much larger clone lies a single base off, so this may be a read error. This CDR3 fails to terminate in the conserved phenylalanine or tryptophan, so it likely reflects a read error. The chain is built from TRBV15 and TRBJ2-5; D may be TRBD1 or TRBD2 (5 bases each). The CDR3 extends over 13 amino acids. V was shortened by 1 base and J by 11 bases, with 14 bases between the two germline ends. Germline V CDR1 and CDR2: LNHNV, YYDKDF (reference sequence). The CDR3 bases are TGTGCCACCAGCAGAGTATGGCTTGGGACGCAGTACCTC. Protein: CATSRVWLGTQYL.

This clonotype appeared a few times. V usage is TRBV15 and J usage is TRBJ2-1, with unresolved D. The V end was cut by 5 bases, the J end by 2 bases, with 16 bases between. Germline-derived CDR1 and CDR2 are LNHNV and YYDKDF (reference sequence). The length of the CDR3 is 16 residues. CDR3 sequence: CATSSQLPGTYNEQFF. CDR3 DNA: TGTGCCACCAGCTCGCAACTACCTGGGACCTACAATGAGCAGTTCTTC.

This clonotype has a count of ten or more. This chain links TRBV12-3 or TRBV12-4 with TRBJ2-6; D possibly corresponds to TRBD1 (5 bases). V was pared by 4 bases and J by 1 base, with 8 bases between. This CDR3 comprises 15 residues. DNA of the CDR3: TGTGCCAGCAGTTCAGGGTTATCTGGGGCCAACGTCCTGACTTTC. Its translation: CASSSGLSGANVLTF.

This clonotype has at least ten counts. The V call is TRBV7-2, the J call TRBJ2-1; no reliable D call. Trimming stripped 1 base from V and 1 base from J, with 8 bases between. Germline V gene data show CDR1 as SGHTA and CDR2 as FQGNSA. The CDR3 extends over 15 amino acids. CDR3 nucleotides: TGTGCCAGCAGCTTAGAGTACGGTTCCTACAATGAGCAGTTCTTC. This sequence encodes CASSLEYGSYNEQFF.

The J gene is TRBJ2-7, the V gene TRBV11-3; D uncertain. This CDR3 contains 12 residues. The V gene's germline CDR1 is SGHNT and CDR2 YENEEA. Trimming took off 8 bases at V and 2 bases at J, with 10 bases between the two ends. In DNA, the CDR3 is TGTGCCAGCGGCCGAACCCCCTACGAGCAGTACTTC. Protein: CASGRTPYEQYF.

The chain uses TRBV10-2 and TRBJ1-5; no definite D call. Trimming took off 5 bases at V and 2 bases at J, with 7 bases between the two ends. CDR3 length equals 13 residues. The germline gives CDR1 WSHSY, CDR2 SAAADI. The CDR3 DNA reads TGCGCCAGCAGTCAATGGGGCAATCAGCCCCAGCATTTT. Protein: CASSQWGNQPQHF.

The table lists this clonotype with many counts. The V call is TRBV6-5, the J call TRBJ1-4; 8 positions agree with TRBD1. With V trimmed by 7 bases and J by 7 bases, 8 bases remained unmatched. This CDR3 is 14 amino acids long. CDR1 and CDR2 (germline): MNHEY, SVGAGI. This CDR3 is CASTETGAGEKLFF. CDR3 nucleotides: TGTGCCAGCACCGAGACAGGGGCAGGTGAAAAACTGTTTTTT.

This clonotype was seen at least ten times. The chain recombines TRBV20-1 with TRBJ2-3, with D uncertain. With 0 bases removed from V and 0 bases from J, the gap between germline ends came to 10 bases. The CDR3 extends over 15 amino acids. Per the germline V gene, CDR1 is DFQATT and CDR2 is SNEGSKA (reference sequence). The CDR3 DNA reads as TGCAGTGCTAGAGATTTGGTCCCTAGCACAGATACGCAGTATTTT. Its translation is CSARDLVPSTDTQYF.

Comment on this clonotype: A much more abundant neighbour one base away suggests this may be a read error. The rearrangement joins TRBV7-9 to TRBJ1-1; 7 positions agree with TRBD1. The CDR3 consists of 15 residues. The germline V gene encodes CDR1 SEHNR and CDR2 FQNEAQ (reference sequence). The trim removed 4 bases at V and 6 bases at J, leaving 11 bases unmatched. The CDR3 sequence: CASSSDRSGNPEAFF. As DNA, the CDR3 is TGTGCCAGCAGCTCGGACAGGTCAGGCAACCCTGAAGCTTTCTTT.